The rows below give T cell receptor beta chains drawn from one sample of a study of shared clonotypes between healthy human individuals. Some clones are missing from TCRdb's copy, which holds only in-frame ones; the method was immunoSEQ multiplex PCR. The data hold about 1.5 million clones, with 95% to 99% observed a single time. Sequencing input: naive CD4+ T cells sorted from blood. These receptors were collected from a man in his thirties or forties in good health. The CDR3 runs from the conserved cysteine through the conserved F or W. The D gene is left open where the match is weak. Size values are once, few and many counts, or a class for expanded clones, and some rows have none.

size	V	D	J	DNA	CDR3
NA	TRBV5-4	NA	TRBJ1-5	TGTGCCAGCAGCGCGGGGAGCAATCAGCCCCAGCATTTT	CASSAGSNQPQHF
NA	TRBV5-6	NA	TRBJ2-1	TGTGCCAGCAGCTTTTGGACTTCCTACAATGAGCAGTTCTTC	CASSFWTSYNEQFF
NA	TRBV18	NA	TRBJ2-2	TGTGCCAGCTCACCACCTAGGGAGGTCACCGGGGAGCTGTTTTTT	CASSPPREVTGELFF
NA	TRBV18	NA	TRBJ1-3	TGTGCCAGCTCACCCCCGGGCCGCTCTGGAAACACCATATATTTT	CASSPPGRSGNTIYF
NA	TRBV30	NA	TRBJ2-2	TGTGCCTGGAGCAGGTTTCGTCAGGGAGTCAGTACCGGGGAGCTGTTTTTT	CAWSRFRQGVSTGELFF
NA	TRBV6-1	TRBD2	TRBJ2-1	TGTGCCAGCAGTGAAGTTGGGACTAGCGGGAGTAGTAAGTTCTTC	CASSEVGTSGSSKFF
NA	TRBV19	NA	TRBJ1-1	TGTGCCAGTACCCCGACATGGGAGAACACTGAAGCTTTCTTT	CASTPTWENTEAFF
NA	TRBV15	TRBD2	TRBJ2-1	TGTGCCACCAGTCCCCGGCGGGAGGGCCTTTTTGGCTCCTACAATGAGCAGTTCTTC	CATSPRREGLFGSYNEQFF
once	TRBV2	NA	TRBJ1-1	TGTGCCAGCAGTGACCAAGGGCGGGGGAACACTGAAGCTTTCTTT	CASSDQGRGNTEAFF
NA	TRBV28	TRBD1	TRBJ2-2	TGTGCCAGCAGTCCCGGGACAGGGTTTACCGGGGAGCTGTTTTTT	CASSPGTGFTGELFF
NA	TRBV5-1	TRBD1	TRBJ2-5	TGCGCCAGCAGTGCGGACAGGGCCCAAGAGACCCAGTACTTC	CASSADRAQETQYF
NA	TRBV2	TRBD2	TRBJ2-7	TGTGCCAGCGGAGTCCTAGCGGCATTTGGCGAGCAGTACTTC	CASGVLAAFGEQYF
NA	TRBV5-6	TRBD2	TRBJ2-1	TGTGCCAGCAGCTCGAGCGGGAGTTGGAACAATGAGCAGTTCTTC	CASSSSGSWNNEQFF
NA	TRBV5-1	NA	TRBJ2-2	TGCGCCAGCAGCTTACCCCGGTACCCCTACACCGGGGAGCTGTTTTTT	CASSLPRYPYTGELFF
NA	TRBV19	NA	TRBJ1-5	TGTGCCAGTAGTATAAGGTTGGGCAATCAGCCCCAGCATTTT	CASSIRLGNQPQHF
NA	TRBV18	NA	TRBJ1-4	TGTGCCAGCTCATCAGGTACAGGGACGACTAATGAAAAACTGTTTTTT	CASSSGTGTTNEKLFF